The text below deals with one T cell receptor beta chain. What it recognizes is unknown. This specimen belongs to a study of a mutant IDH1 vaccine in newly diagnosed glioma. About the study: Among treated patients, around 62% were male and approximately 40% female, and mean age was around 40 years.

The CDR3 covers 13 residues. From germline, CDR1 is SQVTM and CDR2 ANQGSEA. This table comes from immunoSEQ multiplex PCR, and its TCRdb copy is limited to in-frame clones, with some not included. The sample consists of around 40,000 clones, about 76% of them appearing once. Regarding time point: week 23, last vaccination. Vaccination comprised doses that each held 300 ug of mutant IDH1 20-mer peptide, plus topical imiquimod. Each astrocytoma in the donors was new, WHO grade 3 or 4, IDH1-mutant and ATRX-lost. Sequences were derived from PBMCs, sampled from a glioma patient whose treatment included an IDH1 peptide vaccine. The V call is TRBV29-1, the J call TRBJ2-3; perhaps TRBD2 as D (7 bases). This clonotype was obtained from a man between 45 and 60 years old with glioma. In DNA, the CDR3 is TGCACCTGGGGGGGGCCTAGCACAGATACGCAGTATTTT. The encoded protein is CTWGGPSTDTQYF.